This T cell receptor (beta chain) was profiled in a study of T cell responses to AZD1222 COVID-19 vaccine. The data were produced by immunoSEQ multiplex PCR, yet TCRdb's version contains in-frame clones alone and is incomplete. The table includes approximately 150,000 clones, about 90% detected once. The trim removed 7 bases at V and 5 bases at J, leaving 7 bases unmatched. The CDR3 is 14 residues long. Looked up from germline, CDR1 is SNHLY and CDR2 is FYNNEI. This rearrangement joins TRBV2 to TRBJ2-2; 7 bases are a match to TRBD2. The TCR was taken from an adult who received the MenACWY meningococcal vaccine as a control. Material: peripheral blood, obtained 28 days after the second dose of the MenACWY control vaccine. This CDR3 reads CASMRGLGTGELFF. In nucleotides, the CDR3 is TGTGCCAGCATGCGAGGACTAGGGACCGGGGAGCTGTTTTTT.